This TCR beta chain appears in the sequencing data of a study of CD8 T cells in Susac syndrome. Sequencing of TCR beta drew on CD8+ and CD4+ T cells from blood. CD8+ and CD4+ T cells were negatively isolated; TEMRA cells were FACS-enriched. The RNA input was roughly 0.45 to 1 ug, and it was reverse transcribed with random hexamers. It was immunoSEQ multiplex PCR that amplified TCR beta CDR3 across 54 Vbeta and 13 Jbeta. Using its own MiXCR run on the immunoSEQ multiplex PCR reads, TCRdb lists one record per CDR3 protein. In the table there are 110,000 or so distinct CDR3 sequences, approximately 93% of which are singletons. Trimming removed 4 bases from V and 5 bases from J, with 3 bases in between. Germline V gives CDR1 SGHRS, CDR2 YFSETQ. This CDR3 is 10 amino acids long.

The TCR was taken from a human donor with multiple sclerosis. Sample: CD4+ T cells from PBMCs. The chain links TRBV5-1 to TRBJ2-5, with unresolved D. The CDR3 spells CASSDETQYF. As DNA, the CDR3 is TGCGCCAGCAGCGACGAGACCCAGTACTTC. Combining the CDR3 with reference TRBV5-1 and TRBJ2-5 gives the whole variable domain KAGVTQTPRYLIKTRGQQVTLSCSPISGHRSVSWYQQTPGQGLQFLFEYFSETQRNKGNFPGRFSGRQFSNSRSEMNVSTLELGDSALYLCASSDETQYFGPGTRLLVL.